The 28 T cell receptor beta chains below come from one sample, sequenced in a study of OX40 agonist ivuxolimab in advanced cancers. Some clones are missing from TCRdb's copy, which holds only in-frame ones; the method was immunoSEQ multiplex PCR. The profile shows some 23,000 clones, 80% to 85% of them singletons. The sample was CD4+ or CD8+ T cells sorted from blood, taken in a trial of the OX40 agonist ivuxolimab. The receptors here all came from an adult with an advanced solid tumor such as melanoma, head and neck, liver or kidney cancer.

The CDR3 DNA follows: TGTGCCAGCAGCTTAATGGGGGACAGGACCTACGAGCAGTACTTC. Protein product: CASSLMGDRTYEQYF. V usage is TRBV7-2 and J usage is TRBJ2-7; 8 bases fit TRBD1. Germline V gives CDR1 SGHTA, CDR2 FQGNSA. The trim removed 2 bases at V and 2 bases at J, leaving 5 bases unmatched. The CDR3 covers 15 residues.

The chain has TRBV5-6 and TRBJ2-7, with 7 positions matching TRBD2. Unmatched junction bases numbered 6, after V lost 4 bases and J lost 2 bases. Germline CDR1 is SGHDT and CDR2 is YYEEEE. The CDR3 runs 14 residues. The CDR3 DNA reads as TGTGCCAGCAGCCCCGGGACTACGACCTACGAGCAGTACTTC. Amino acid sequence: CASSPGTTTYEQYF.

The chain uses TRBV10-3 and TRBJ2-7, with a weak D call TRBD1 (5 bases). The CDR3 length is 11 residues. Germline V gives CDR1 ENHRY, CDR2 SYGVKD. The V and J ends lost 10 bases and 2 bases respectively, with 9 bases between them. The CDR3 sequence: CATTATYEQYF. Here the CDR3 DNA reads TGTGCCACGACAGCGACCTACGAGCAGTACTTC.

The chain combines TRBV5-4 with TRBJ1-1; 8 bases match TRBD1. The junction had 2 bases not matched to a gene; V was cut back by 0 bases and J by 4 bases. Germline CDR1 and CDR2: SGHNT and YYREEE (reference sequence). The length of the CDR3 is 14 residues. CDR3: CASSLGQGSTEAFF. The CDR3 DNA sequence: TGTGCCAGCAGCTTGGGACAGGGGTCCACTGAAGCTTTCTTT.

The chain links TRBV2 to TRBJ2-3; D is unclear. V lost 5 bases and J lost 4, with 10 bases in between. The CDR3 covers 13 residues. From germline, CDR1 is SNHLY and CDR2 FYNNEI. The CDR3 sequence: CASSYNPADTQYF. The DNA for the CDR3 is TGTGCCAGCAGTTACAATCCTGCAGATACGCAGTATTTT.

The V call is TRBV4-1, the J call TRBJ2-7; D uncertain. Germline V gene sequence: CDR1 MGHRA, CDR2 YSYEKL. The V end lost 1 base, the J end lost 5 bases, and 9 bases lay between the germline ends. CDR3 size: 13 residues. CDR3 region: CASSQGWDNEQYF. The CDR3 region has the DNA TGCGCCAGCAGCCAAGGGTGGGATAACGAGCAGTACTTC.

The gene calls are TRBV18 and TRBJ2-7, with 8 bases fitting TRBD1. V was pared by 4 bases and J by 6 bases, with 8 bases of the junction left unmatched. This CDR3 comprises 14 residues. The germline V gene has CDR1 KGHSH and CDR2 LQKENI. The CDR3 DNA sequence: TGTGCCAGCTCACTACAGGGGGAAAATCGCGAGCAGTACTTC. Protein sequence: CASSLQGENREQYF.

This chain joins TRBV4-1 and TRBJ1-1; weak D call: TRBD1 (6 bases). Between the trimmed V and J ends, which lost 3 bases and 4 bases, there was a span of 15 bases. Germline CDR1 and CDR2: MGHRA and YSYEKL. The CDR3 extends over 15 amino acids. CDR3 DNA sequence: TGCGCCAGCAGCCAGAGACAGGAAGCGGGCACTGAAGCTTTCTTT. It codes for CASSQRQEAGTEAFF.

The genes are TRBV6-4 and TRBJ2-2, with TRBD1 matching over 7 bases. Germline CDR1 and CDR2: MRHNA and SNTAGT. There are 16 residues in the CDR3. V shed 0 bases, J shed 3 bases, and the junction held 4 bases outside the gene matches. CDR3 protein: CASSDSRRGHTGELFF. The CDR3 nucleotides are TGTGCCAGCAGTGACTCGAGAAGGGGGCACACCGGGGAGCTGTTTTTT.

This rearrangement joins TRBV30 to TRBJ2-3; 7 positions match TRBD2. CDR1 GTSNPN and CDR2 SVGIG come from the germline V gene (reference sequence). Trimming at V came to 5 bases and at J to 4 bases, leaving 12 bases not matched to a gene. CDR3 length equals 15 residues. CDR3 nucleotide sequence: TGTGCCTGGGGGGACTACCATGGGGCCCCAGATACGCAGTATTTT. Residues: CAWGDYHGAPDTQYF.

CDR3 in DNA: TGCGCCAGCAGCCAAGACCGGGCATACCTCTATGGCTACACCTTC. This translates into CASSQDRAYLYGYTF. This chain uses TRBV4-3 with TRBJ1-2, with D unresolved. There are 15 residues in the CDR3. Germline V gene data show CDR1 as LGHNA and CDR2 as YSLEER. V was pared by 0 bases and J by 4 bases, with 12 bases between.

The chain carries TRBV7-9 and TRBJ2-3; TRBD2 is a possible D gene (5 bases). The germline gives CDR1 SEHNR, CDR2 FQNEAQ (reference sequence). The ends were cut back, 5 bases at V and 6 bases at J, with 21 bases in the middle. The CDR3 is 16 amino acids. CDR3 loop: CASSPLGGYLSDTQYF. DNA for the CDR3: TGTGCCAGCAGCCCCTTAGGCGGGTATCTCTCCGATACGCAGTATTTT.

The chain has TRBV7-9 and TRBJ2-7; 8 nucleotides agree with TRBD1. V gave up 4 bases and J gave up 7 bases; unmatched junction bases: 9. The CDR3 has 14 amino acids. Germline-derived CDR1 and CDR2 are SEHNR and FQNEAQ (reference sequence). CDR3 coding DNA: TGTGCCAGCAGCTCGACAGGGGTTATGAGGGAGCAGTACTTC. Translated: CASSSTGVMREQYF. The whole variable domain, remainder taken from reference TRBV7-9 and TRBJ2-7, is DTGVSQNPRHKITKRGQNVTFRCDPISEHNRLYWYRQTLGQGPEFLTYFQNEAQLEKSRLLSDRFSAERPKGSFSTLEIQRTEQGDSAMYLCASSSTGVMREQYFGPGTRLTVT.

This clone appeared once. The V call is TRBV27, the J call TRBJ1-2; 7 nucleotides match TRBD1. Germline CDR1 and CDR2: MNHEY and SMNVEV (reference sequence). This CDR3 spans 14 amino acids. J was trimmed by 9 bases and V by 4 bases; bases with no gene match: 11. The CDR3 sequence: CASSSYNRGLRYTF. DNA for the CDR3: TGTGCCAGCAGTTCATACAACAGGGGCCTCCGCTACACCTTC.

The rearrangement joins TRBV28 to TRBJ1-4, with TRBD1 matching 7 bases. Germline values: CDR1 MDHEN, CDR2 SYDVKM. CDR3 length: 15 residues. Trimming cost V 5 bases and J 5 bases; bases outside gene matches: 8. CDR3 protein: CASSPRTGLNEKLFF. CDR3 nucleotide sequence: TGTGCCAGCAGTCCTCGGACAGGCCTGAATGAAAAACTGTTTTTT. Complete variable domain (other parts from reference TRBV28 and TRBJ1-4): DVKVTQSSRYLVKRTGEKVFLECVQDMDHENMFWYRQDPGLGLRLIYFSYDVKMKEKGDIPEGYSVSREKKERFSLILESASTNQTSMYLCASSPRTGLNEKLFFGSGTQLSVL.

The chain combines TRBV4-1 with TRBJ2-5, with a weak D call TRBD2 (6 bases). Trimming pared 2 bases from V and 2 bases from J, leaving 9 bases between. The germline V gene encodes CDR1 MGHRA and CDR2 YSYEKL. There are 14 residues in the CDR3. As DNA, the CDR3 is TGCGCCAGCAGCCAATTTAGCGGACAAGAGACCCAGTACTTC. Protein: CASSQFSGQETQYF.

V and J are TRBV4-1 and TRBJ2-7; D perhaps matches TRBD2 (7 bases). Germline CDR1 and CDR2: MGHRA and YSYEKL. The CDR3 sequence is 15 residues long. Trimming took off 7 bases at V and 3 bases at J, with 19 bases between the two ends. The CDR3 nucleotides are TGCGCCAGCACTCCTTCCCGGGGGGCAGACTACGAGCAGTACTTC. Residues: CASTPSRGADYEQYF.

This chain connects TRBV19 to TRBJ2-1; 8 bases agree with TRBD2. CDR3 length: 17 amino acids. V gave up 1 base and J gave up 1 base; unmatched junction bases: 6. Germline V CDR1 and CDR2: LNHDA, SQIVND (reference sequence). The CDR3 DNA is TGTGCCAGTAGTATAGTAGCACTAGCGGCGTCCTACAATGAGCAGTTCTTC. This codes for CASSIVALAASYNEQFF.

The chain employs TRBV27 and TRBJ2-1, with TRBD1 identical over 11 bases. Losses at the gene ends were 5 bases for V and 5 bases for J; bases not matched to a gene: 14. This CDR3 spans 18 amino acids. Looked up from germline, CDR1 is MNHEY and CDR2 is SMNVEV (reference sequence). The CDR3 spells CASSPRTGGAGADNEQFF. The DNA for the CDR3 is TGTGCCAGCAGTCCGCGGACAGGGGGCGCGGGGGCTGACAATGAGCAGTTCTTC.

This clone was counted a single time. The chain links TRBV28 to TRBJ1-1; 10 nucleotides line up with TRBD1. This CDR3 has 15 amino acids. Germline CDR1 is MDHEN and CDR2 is SYDVKM. Trimming at V came to 1 base and at J to 3 bases, leaving 2 bases not matched to a gene. The CDR3 region is CASSLLDRGDTEAFF. The CDR3 nucleotides are TGTGCCAGCAGTTTATTGGACAGGGGGGACACTGAAGCTTTCTTT. The full variable domain, completed using reference TRBV28 and TRBJ1-1, is DVKVTQSSRYLVKRTGEKVFLECVQDMDHENMFWYRQDPGLGLRLIYFSYDVKMKEKGDIPEGYSVSREKKERFSLILESASTNQTSMYLCASSLLDRGDTEAFFGQGTRLTVV.

The gene calls are TRBV7-5 and TRBJ2-1; the table's D call of TRBD2 was not tested on the DNA. TRBV7-5 has pseudogene status. This CDR3 spans 16 amino acids. CDR3 in DNA: TGTGCCAGCAGCTTAATAGCCGGTAGCTCCTACAATGAGCAGTTCTTC. The encoded protein is CASSLIAGSSYNEQFF.

The V call is TRBV10-1, the J call TRBJ2-7; D is ambiguous. Trimming left V 0 bases short and J 3 bases short, with 9 bases between. The CDR3 is 14 amino acids. Per germline, CDR1 WNHNN and CDR2 SYGVQD (reference sequence). DNA for the CDR3: TGCGCCAGCAGTGAGTCAGGTGCCGTCTACGAGCAGTACTTC. Its protein product is CASSESGAVYEQYF.

The gene calls are TRBV5-4 and TRBJ2-7; D not resolved. The CDR3 contains 14 residues. Germline V gene sequence: CDR1 SGHNT, CDR2 YYREEE (reference sequence). V lost 0 bases and J 5 bases, leaving 12 bases between the germline ends. The CDR3 region is CASSLVPVHHEQYF. DNA for the CDR3: TGTGCCAGCAGCTTGGTGCCGGTTCACCACGAGCAGTACTTC.

The genes are TRBV5-5 and TRBJ1-1; TRBD1 might be the D (5 bases). CDR1 is SGHKS and CDR2 is YYEKEE in the germline V gene (reference sequence). CDR3 size: 13 residues. Trimming took off 0 bases at V and 6 bases at J, with 9 bases between the two ends. The CDR3 nucleotides read TGTGCCAGCAGCTTGGCCGGAGGGGCTGAAGCTTTCTTT. Amino acids: CASSLAGGAEAFF.

The chain uses TRBV30 and TRBJ2-3, with no clear D. Germline CDR1 GTSNPN, CDR2 SVGIG (reference sequence). V was trimmed by 2 bases and J by 0 bases, leaving 9 bases between them. This CDR3 contains 14 residues. CDR3 amino acids: CAWSPLFSTDTQYF. Written as DNA, the CDR3 is TGTGCCTGGAGTCCGCTCTTCAGCACAGATACGCAGTATTTT.

This sequence joins TRBV9 and TRBJ2-3, with a tentative D call TRBD2 (5 bases). V was clipped by 7 bases and J by 5 bases, with 8 bases between them. The CDR3 totals 11 residues. Germline V lookup: CDR1 SGDLS, CDR2 YYNGEE. This CDR3 reads CASEAGDTQYF. In DNA form, the CDR3 reads TGTGCCAGCGAGGCGGGAGATACGCAGTATTTT.

This clone has a handful of counts. The rearrangement uses TRBV19 and TRBJ2-1; no clear D. The CDR3 runs 13 residues. The ends were cut back, 6 bases at V and 3 bases at J, with 9 bases in the middle. Germline V gene data show CDR1 as LNHDA and CDR2 as SQIVND (reference sequence). CDR3 nucleotide sequence: TGTGCCAGTAGCCGCTACAGCTACAATGAGCAGTTCTTC. It encodes CASSRYSYNEQFF.

The V gene is TRBV5-1, the J gene TRBJ2-7, with 7 bases that match TRBD2. Germline trimming cut 7 bases from V and 0 bases from J; bases unmatched to any gene: 10. The CDR3 loop spans 15 amino acids. Germline CDR1 reads SGHRS; CDR2 reads YFSETQ. The CDR3 loop is CASALGLSISYEQYF. The CDR3 region has the DNA TGCGCCAGCGCGCTGGGACTATCAATCTCCTACGAGCAGTACTTC. The variable domain in full, with the rest retrieved from reference TRBV5-1 and TRBJ2-7, is KAGVTQTPRYLIKTRGQQVTLSCSPISGHRSVSWYQQTPGQGLQFLFEYFSETQRNKGNFPGRFSGRQFSNSRSEMNVSTLELGDSALYLCASALGLSISYEQYFGPGTRLTVT.